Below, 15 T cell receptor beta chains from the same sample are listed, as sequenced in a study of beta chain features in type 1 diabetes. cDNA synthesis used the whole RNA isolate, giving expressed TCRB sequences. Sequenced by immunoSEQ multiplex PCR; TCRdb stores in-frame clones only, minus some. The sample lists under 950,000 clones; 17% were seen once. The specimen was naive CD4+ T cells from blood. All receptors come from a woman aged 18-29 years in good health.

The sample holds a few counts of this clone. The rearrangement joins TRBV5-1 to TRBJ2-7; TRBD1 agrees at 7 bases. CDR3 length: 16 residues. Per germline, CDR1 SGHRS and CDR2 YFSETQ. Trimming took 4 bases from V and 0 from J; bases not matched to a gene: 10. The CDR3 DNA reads TGCGCCAGCAGCCCTCGACAGGGCCGTGGCTCCTACGAGCAGTACTTC. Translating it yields CASSPRQGRGSYEQYF.

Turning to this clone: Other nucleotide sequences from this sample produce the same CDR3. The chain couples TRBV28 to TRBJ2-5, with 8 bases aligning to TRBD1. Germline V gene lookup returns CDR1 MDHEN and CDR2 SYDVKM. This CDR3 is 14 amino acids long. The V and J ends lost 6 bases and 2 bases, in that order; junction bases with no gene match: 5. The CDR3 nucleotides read TGTGCCAGCAGCCCTTGGACAGGGCAAGAGACCCAGTACTTC. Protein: CASSPWTGQETQYF.

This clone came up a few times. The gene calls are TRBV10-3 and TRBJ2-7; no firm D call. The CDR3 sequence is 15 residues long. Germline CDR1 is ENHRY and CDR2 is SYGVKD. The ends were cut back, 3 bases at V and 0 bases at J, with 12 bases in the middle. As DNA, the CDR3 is TGTGCCATCAGTGACCCTCTTGAGAGCTCCTACGAGCAGTACTTC. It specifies CAISDPLESSYEQYF.

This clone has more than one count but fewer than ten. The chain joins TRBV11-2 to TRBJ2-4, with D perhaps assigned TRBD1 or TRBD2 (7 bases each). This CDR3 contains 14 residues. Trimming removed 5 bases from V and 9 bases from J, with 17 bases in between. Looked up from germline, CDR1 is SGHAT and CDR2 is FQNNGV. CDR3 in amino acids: CASSRSGTVSIQYF. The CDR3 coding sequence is TGTGCCAGCAGCCGAAGCGGGACAGTCTCCATTCAGTACTTC.

The CDR3, as DNA: TGTGCCAGCACCAACAGTCCGGGGCGGTTTCCCGGGGAGCTGTTTTTT. It translates to CASTNSPGRFPGELFF. This chain connects TRBV7-2 to TRBJ2-2; D may be TRBD1 or TRBD2 (5 bases each). The length of the CDR3 is 16 residues. Germline V gene sequence: CDR1 SGHTA, CDR2 FQGNSA. V was shortened by 7 bases and J by 6 bases, with 21 bases between the two germline ends.

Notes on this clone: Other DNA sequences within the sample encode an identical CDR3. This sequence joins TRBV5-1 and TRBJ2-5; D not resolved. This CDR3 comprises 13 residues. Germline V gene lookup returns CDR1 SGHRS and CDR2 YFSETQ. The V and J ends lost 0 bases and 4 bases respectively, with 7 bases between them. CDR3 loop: CASSLGARETQYF. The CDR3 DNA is TGCGCCAGCAGCTTGGGCGCTCGAGAGACCCAGTACTTC.

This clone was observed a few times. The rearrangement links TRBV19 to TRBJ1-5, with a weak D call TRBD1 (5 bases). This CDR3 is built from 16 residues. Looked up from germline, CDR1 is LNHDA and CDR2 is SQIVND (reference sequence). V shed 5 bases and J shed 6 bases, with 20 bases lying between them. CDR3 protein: CASSPGRGEKGQPQHF. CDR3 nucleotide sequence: TGTGCCAGTAGTCCGGGCCGGGGCGAAAAGGGTCAGCCCCAGCATTTT.

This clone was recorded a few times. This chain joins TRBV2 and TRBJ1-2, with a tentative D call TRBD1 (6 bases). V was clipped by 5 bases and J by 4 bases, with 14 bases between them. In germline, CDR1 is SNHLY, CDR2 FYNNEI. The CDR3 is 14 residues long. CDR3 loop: CASSTAGAVYGYTF. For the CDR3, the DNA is TGTGCCAGCAGTACCGCAGGGGCGGTCTATGGCTACACCTTC.

The CDR3 DNA sequence: TGCGCCAGCAGCTGGGGGTGGTTGGCCACTGAAGCTTTCTTT. Translated: CASSWGWLATEAFF. The rearrangement uses TRBV5-1 and TRBJ1-1, with D perhaps matching TRBD1 (5 bases). CDR3 length: 14 amino acids. Germline CDR1 is SGHRS and CDR2 is YFSETQ. V was cut by 3 bases and J by 4 bases, with 13 bases left in between.

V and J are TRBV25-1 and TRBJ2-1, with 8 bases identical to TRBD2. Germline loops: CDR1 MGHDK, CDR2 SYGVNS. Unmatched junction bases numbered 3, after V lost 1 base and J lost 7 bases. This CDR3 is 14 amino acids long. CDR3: CASSEFSGSNEQFF. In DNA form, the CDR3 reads TGTGCCAGCAGTGAATTCAGCGGGAGTAATGAGCAGTTCTTC.

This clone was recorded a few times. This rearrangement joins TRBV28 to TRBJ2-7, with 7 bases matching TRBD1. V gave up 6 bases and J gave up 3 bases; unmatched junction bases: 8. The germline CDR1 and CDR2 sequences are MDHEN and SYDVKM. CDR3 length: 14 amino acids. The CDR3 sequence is CASRTLRGFYEQYF. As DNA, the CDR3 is TGTGCCAGCAGAACCCTCAGGGGGTTCTACGAGCAGTACTTC. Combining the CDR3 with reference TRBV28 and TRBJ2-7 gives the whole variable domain DVKVTQSSRYLVKRTGEKVFLECVQDMDHENMFWYRQDPGLGLRLIYFSYDVKMKEKGDIPEGYSVSREKKERFSLILESASTNQTSMYLCASRTLRGFYEQYFGPGTRLTVT.

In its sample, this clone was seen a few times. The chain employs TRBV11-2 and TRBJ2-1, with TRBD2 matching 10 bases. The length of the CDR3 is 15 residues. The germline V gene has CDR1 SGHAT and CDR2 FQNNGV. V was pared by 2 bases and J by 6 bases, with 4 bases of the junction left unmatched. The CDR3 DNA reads TGTGCCAGCAGCTTAACTAGCGGGGCCCCCAATGAGCAGTTCTTC. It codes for CASSLTSGAPNEQFF.

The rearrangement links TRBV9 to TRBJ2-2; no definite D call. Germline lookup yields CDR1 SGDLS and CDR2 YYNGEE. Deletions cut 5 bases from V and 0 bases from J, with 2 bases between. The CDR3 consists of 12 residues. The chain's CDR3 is CASRTNTGELFF. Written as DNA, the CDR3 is TGTGCCAGCAGGACGAACACCGGGGAGCTGTTTTTT. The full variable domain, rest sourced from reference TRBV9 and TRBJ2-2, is DSGVTQTPKHLITATGQRVTLRCSPRSGDLSVYWYQQSLDQGLQFLIQYYNGEERAKGNILERFSAQQFPDLHSELNLSSLELGDSALYFCASRTNTGELFFGEGSRLTVL.

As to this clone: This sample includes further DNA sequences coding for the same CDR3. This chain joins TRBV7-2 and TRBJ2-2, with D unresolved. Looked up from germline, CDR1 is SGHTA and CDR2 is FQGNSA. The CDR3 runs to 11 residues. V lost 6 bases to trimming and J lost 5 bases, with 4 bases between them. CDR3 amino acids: CASSPTGELFF. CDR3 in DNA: TGTGCCAGCAGTCCGACCGGGGAGCTGTTTTTT.

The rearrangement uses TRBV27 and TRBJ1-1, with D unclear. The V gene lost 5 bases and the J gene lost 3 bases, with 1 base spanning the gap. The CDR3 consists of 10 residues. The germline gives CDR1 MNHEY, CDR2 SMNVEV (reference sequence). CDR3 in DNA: TGTGCCAGCAGTCACACTGAAGCTTTCTTT. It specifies CASSHTEAFF.